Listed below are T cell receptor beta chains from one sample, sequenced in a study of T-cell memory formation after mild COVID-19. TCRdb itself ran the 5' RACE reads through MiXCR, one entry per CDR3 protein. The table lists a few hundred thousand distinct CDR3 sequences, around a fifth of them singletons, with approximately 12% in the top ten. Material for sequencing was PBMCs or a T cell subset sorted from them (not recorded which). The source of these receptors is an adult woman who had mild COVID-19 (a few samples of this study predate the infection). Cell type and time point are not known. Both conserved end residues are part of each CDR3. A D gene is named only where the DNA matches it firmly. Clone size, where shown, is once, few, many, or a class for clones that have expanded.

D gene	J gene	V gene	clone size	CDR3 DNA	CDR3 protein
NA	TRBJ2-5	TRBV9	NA	TGTGCCAGCAGCGTAGCCTCAACTACGCCGAGAGGGGCCCAGTACTTC	CASSVASTTPRGAQYF
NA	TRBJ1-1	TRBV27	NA	TGTGCCAGCAGTTTGGGGACTCGTCGCACTGAAGCTTTCTTT	CASSLGTRRTEAFF
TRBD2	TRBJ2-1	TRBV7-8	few	TGTGCCAGCAGCCCCGCGGGGGGATGGGAGCAGTTCTTC	CASSPAGGWEQFF
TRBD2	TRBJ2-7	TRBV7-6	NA	TGTGCCAGCAGCTCGGGACTAGCGGGCGAGCAGTACTTC	CASSSGLAGEQYF
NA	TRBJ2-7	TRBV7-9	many	TGTGCCAGCACCCCCAACGCCTACGAGCAGTACTTC	CASTPNAYEQYF
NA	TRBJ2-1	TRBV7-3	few	TGTGCCAGCAGCCCCCCGGGGGGCGGCAATGAGCAGTTCTTC	CASSPPGGGNEQFF
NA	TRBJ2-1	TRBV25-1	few	TGTGCCAGCAGTGATCGGGTCCAGGGAAGCTCCTACAATGAGCAGTTCTTC	CASSDRVQGSSYNEQFF
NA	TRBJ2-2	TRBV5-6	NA	TGTGCCAGCAGCCGCCTACAAGGCACCACCGGGGAGCTGTTTTTT	CASSRLQGTTGELFF
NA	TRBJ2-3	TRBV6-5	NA	TGTGCCAGCAGTTACCACCCCACAGATACGCAGTATTTT	CASSYHPTDTQYF
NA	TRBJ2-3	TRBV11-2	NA	TGTGCCAGCAGCATACAAGGAGCCCATCCCACAGATACGCAGTATTTT	CASSIQGAHPTDTQYF
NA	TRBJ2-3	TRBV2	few	TGTGCCAGCCTAGGGAAGCGGGACAGTGCGGCAGATACGCAGTATTTT	CASLGKRDSAADTQYF
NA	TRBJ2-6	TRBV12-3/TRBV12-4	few	TGTGCCAGCAGTAATAAGAGCTCTGGGGCCAACGTCCTGACTTTC	CASSNKSSGANVLTF
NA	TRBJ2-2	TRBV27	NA	TGTGCCAGCAGAGTCTCAGCGGCAGGGTGGTCCGGGGAGCTGTTTTTT	CASRVSAAGWSGELFF
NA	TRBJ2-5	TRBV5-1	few	TGCGCCAGCAGTTTTCTAGGATCCAAAGAGACCCAGTACTTC	CASSFLGSKETQYF
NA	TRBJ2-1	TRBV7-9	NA	TGTGCCAGCAGCTTACTCAACTCCTACAATGAGCAGTTCTTC	CASSLLNSYNEQFF
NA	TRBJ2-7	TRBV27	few	TGTGCCAGCAGTTTAAGGGGGGGCTACGAGCAGTACTTC	CASSLRGGYEQYF
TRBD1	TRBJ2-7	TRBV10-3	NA	TGTGCCATCCTCGAACAGGGGGGCGAGCAGTACTTC	CAILEQGGEQYF
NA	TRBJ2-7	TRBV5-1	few	TGCGCCAGCAGCTTGGGGTGGGGAGCCTACGAGCAGTACTTC	CASSLGWGAYEQYF
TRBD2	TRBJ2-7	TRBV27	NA	TGTGCCAGCAGTTTGAGGGCTAGCGGGTACGAGCAGTACTTC	CASSLRASGYEQYF
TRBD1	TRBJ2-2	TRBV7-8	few	TGTGCCAGCAGAGATACAGGGGGCGCATTCGGGGAGCTGTTTTTT	CASRDTGGAFGELFF
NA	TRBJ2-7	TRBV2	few	TGTGCCAGCAGTGCTCCAGGGTCCTACGAGCAGTACTTC	CASSAPGSYEQYF
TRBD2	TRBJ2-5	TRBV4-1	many	TGCGCCAGCAGCCAACTAGCGGGGGGAAGGACCCAGTACTTC	CASSQLAGGRTQYF
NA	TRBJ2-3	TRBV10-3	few	TGTGCCATCTCCCGCTCTAGCCTAGACACAGATACGCAGTATTTT	CAISRSSLDTDTQYF
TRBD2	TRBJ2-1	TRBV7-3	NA	TGTGCCAGCAGCGAGGGACTAGGGGGGGCCAATGAGCAGTTCTTC	CASSEGLGGANEQFF
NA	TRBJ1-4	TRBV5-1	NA	TGCGCCAGCAGCTTCCGGACGGATAATGAAAAACTGTTTTTT	CASSFRTDNEKLFF
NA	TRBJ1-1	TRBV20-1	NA	TGCAGTGCGAGAGCCCGGACAGTCACTGAAGCTTTCTTT	CSARARTVTEAFF
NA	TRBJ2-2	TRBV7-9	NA	TGTGCCAGCAGCGCGAGGACTTGGAACACCGGGGAGCTGTTTTTT	CASSARTWNTGELFF
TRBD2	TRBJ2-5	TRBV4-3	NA	TGCGCCAGCAGCCAAGATATCGGGGCGGGAGGGGAGACCCAGTACTTC	CASSQDIGAGGETQYF
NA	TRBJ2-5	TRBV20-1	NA	TGCAGTGCTAGAGACGGCAACGAGGAGACCCAGTACTTC	CSARDGNEETQYF
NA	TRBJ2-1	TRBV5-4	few	TGTGCCAGCAGCGCGAACAGGGATGAGCAGTTCTTC	CASSANRDEQFF
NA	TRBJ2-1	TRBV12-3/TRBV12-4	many	TGTGCCAGTCGGACTACTCCCTACAATGAGCAGTTCTTC	CASRTTPYNEQFF
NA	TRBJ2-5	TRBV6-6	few	TGTGCCAGCAGTTACGAAGGGGGGTACCAAGAGACCCAGTACTTC	CASSYEGGYQETQYF
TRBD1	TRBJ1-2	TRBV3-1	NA	TGTGCCAGCAGCCAAGAAGGGTTCCGGACAGGGCGTTTAGGAAACTATGGCTACACCTTC	CASSQEGFRTGRLGNYGYTF
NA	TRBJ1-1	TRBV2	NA	TGTGCCAGCAAGAGGTCGAGGAACACTGAAGCTTTCTTT	CASKRSRNTEAFF
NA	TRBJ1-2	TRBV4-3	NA	TGCGCCAGCAGCCCAGGGAAGCCCCCTAACTATGGCTACACCTTC	CASSPGKPPNYGYTF
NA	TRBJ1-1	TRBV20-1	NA	TGCAGTGCTAGGTTCACAGGGCGGAACACTGAAGCTTTCTTT	CSARFTGRNTEAFF
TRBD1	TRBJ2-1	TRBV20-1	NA	TGCAGTGCTAGAGGATACAGGGGGATTGAGCAGTTCTTC	CSARGYRGIEQFF
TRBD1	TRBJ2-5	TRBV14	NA	TGTGCCAGCAGCCGGGACAGGGGAGTAATTGAGACCCAGTACTTC	CASSRDRGVIETQYF
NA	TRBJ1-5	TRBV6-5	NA	TGTGCCAGCAGGCGGACGGTTTATCAGCCCCAGCATTTT	CASRRTVYQPQHF
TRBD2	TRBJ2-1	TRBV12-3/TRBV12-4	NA	TGTGCCAGCAGTTCACTTAGCGGGGGTCGTAGAGATGAGCAGTTCTTC	CASSSLSGGRRDEQFF
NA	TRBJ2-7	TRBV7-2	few	TGTGCCAGCAGCCTCGTGGGGTTCACCTACGAGCAGTACTTC	CASSLVGFTYEQYF
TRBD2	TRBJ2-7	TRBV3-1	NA	TGTGCCAGCAGCCGGACTAGCGGGAGAGGCGAGCAGTACTTC	CASSRTSGRGEQYF
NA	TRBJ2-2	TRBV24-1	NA	TGTGCCACCAGTGACGGGGACCCTAACACCGGGGAGCTGTTTTTT	CATSDGDPNTGELFF
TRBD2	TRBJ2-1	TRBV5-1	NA	TGCGCCAGCCTTCCCGGTACTAGCGTGATGAACTCCTACAATGAGCAGTTCTTC	CASLPGTSVMNSYNEQFF
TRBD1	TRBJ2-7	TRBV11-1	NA	TGTGCCAGCAGCTTAGGCAACGGGACAGGGGGCCCTTGGGAACGATACGAGCAGTACTTC	CASSLGNGTGGPWERYEQYF
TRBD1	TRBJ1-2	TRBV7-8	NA	TGTGCCAGCAGCTCGAGAACAGGGACAGCTAACTATGGCTACACCTTC	CASSSRTGTANYGYTF
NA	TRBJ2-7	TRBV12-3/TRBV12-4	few	TGTGCCAGCAGTTTGGTCCGTAAGGAGCAGTACTTC	CASSLVRKEQYF
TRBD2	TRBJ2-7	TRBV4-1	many	TGCGCCAGCAGCCTTGAACTAGCGGGAGGTTCGTACGAGCAGTACTTC	CASSLELAGGSYEQYF
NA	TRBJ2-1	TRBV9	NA	TGTGCCAGCAGCGTAGGTGGGGGCCTCAGAGAGCAGTTCTTC	CASSVGGGLREQFF
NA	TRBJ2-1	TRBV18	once	TGTGCCAGCTCACGAACAGTAGACGACAATGAGCAGTTCTTC	CASSRTVDDNEQFF
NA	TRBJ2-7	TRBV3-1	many	TGTGCCAGCAGCCCCCAAGTGGTGACCGGGACAACCTACGAGCAGTACTTC	CASSPQVVTGTTYEQYF
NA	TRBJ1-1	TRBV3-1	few	TGTGCCAGCAGCCAAACAGGGCTAAACACTGAAGCTTTCTTT	CASSQTGLNTEAFF
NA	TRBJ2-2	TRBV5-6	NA	TGTGCCAGCAGCTCTCCACAGGGTGCGAACACCGGGGAGCTGTTTTTT	CASSSPQGANTGELFF
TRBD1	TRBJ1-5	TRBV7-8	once	TGTGCCAGCACCCTACAGACAGGGGGGCCCCTCAATCAGCCCCAGCATTTT	CASTLQTGGPLNQPQHF
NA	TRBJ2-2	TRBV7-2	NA	TGTGCCAGCAGCGTCCAGGGGAACACCGGGGAGCTGTTTTTT	CASSVQGNTGELFF
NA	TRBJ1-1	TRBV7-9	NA	TGTGCCAGCACCTTGGAAGGGGGAGCTTTCTTT	CASTLEGGAFF
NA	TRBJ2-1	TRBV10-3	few	TGTGCCATCAGTTCTCAAAAGGGTCATGAGCAGTTCTTC	CAISSQKGHEQFF